Below, one TCR beta chain is given with its context. Original data processing: It was from reference gene primer amplification that nucleated cell counts were estimated. Here immunoSEQ multiplex PCR was the method, and the copy in TCRdb shows in-frame clones only, minus some. Clone size and V and J calls were adopted from that table, with D and trimming inferred from the DNA. Of 250,000 to 350,000 clones detected, 70% to 90% appear once; the ten largest clones hold less than 9.5%. This sample is drawn from a study of blood T cell repertoires in COVID-19. As for the study in general: Material from acute and convalescent COVID-19 was sourced from the United States, Italy and Spain. T cells, B-cell-depleted T cells, or PBMCs supplied cDNA or gDNA.

The trim removed 0 bases at V and 5 bases at J, leaving 14 bases unmatched. Per germline, CDR1 SGHRS and CDR2 YFSETQ. This CDR3 is built from 18 residues. The genes are TRBV5-1 and TRBJ2-5, with 9 nucleotides matching TRBD2. The origin of this receptor is a woman in her fifties or sixties who had recovered from COVID-19. The sequencing input was peripheral blood. The CDR3 loop is CASSLVLAGKHGGETQYF. CDR3 coding DNA: TGCGCCAGCAGCTTGGTACTAGCGGGCAAGCACGGAGGGGAGACCCAGTACTTC.